The T cell receptor (beta chain) under discussion was sequenced for a study of CD8+ T cells in alopecia areata. CDR1 is SEHNR, CDR2 FQNEAQ, per germline (reference sequence). The V gene lost 5 bases and the J gene lost 5 bases, with 12 bases spanning the gap. CDR3 length: 14 residues. In each case, RNA was isolated and then reverse transcribed into cDNA as the sequencing template. Produced via immunoSEQ multiplex PCR; TCRdb's table is partial and in-frame only. The sample lists some 80,000 clones, 60% to 70% occurring once. Treatment defined: oral pan-JAK inhibitor, 5-10 mg twice daily. This receptor was identified in a human donor with alopecia areata. The chain joins TRBV7-9 to TRBJ1-4; maybe TRBD1 (5 bases). The source material was CD8+ T cells sorted from blood, sampled at week 24, from a patient treated with tofacitinib. The CDR3 sequence: CASSRGPPNEKLFF. The CDR3 region has the DNA TGTGCCAGCAGCCGGGGACCACCGAATGAAAAACTGTTTTTT.